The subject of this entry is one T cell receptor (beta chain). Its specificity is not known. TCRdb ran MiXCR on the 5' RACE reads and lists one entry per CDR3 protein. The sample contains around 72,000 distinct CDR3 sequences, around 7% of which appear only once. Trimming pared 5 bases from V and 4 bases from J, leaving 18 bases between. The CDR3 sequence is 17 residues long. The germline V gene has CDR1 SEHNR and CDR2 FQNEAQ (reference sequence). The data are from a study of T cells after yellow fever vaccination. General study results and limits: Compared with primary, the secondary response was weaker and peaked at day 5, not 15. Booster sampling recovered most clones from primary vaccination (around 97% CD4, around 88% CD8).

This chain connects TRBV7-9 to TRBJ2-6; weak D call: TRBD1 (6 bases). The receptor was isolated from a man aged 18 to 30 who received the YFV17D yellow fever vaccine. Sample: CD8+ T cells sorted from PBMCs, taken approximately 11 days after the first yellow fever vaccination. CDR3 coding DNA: TGTGCCAGCAGCATCCGGGACACGGGGTTGGGGGCCAACGTCCTGACTTTC. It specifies CASSIRDTGLGANVLTF. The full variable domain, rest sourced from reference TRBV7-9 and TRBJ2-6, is DTGVSQNPRHKITKRGQNVTFRCDPISEHNRLYWYRQTLGQGPEFLTYFQNEAQLEKSRLLSDRFSAERPKGSFSTLEIQRTEQGDSAMYLCASSIRDTGLGANVLTFGAGSRLTVL.